This paragraph covers one T cell receptor beta chain sequence. Antigen specificity is unknown. The data were taken from a study of cytotoxic CD8 clonotypes in ibrutinib-treated CLL. Findings of the study overall: Sampling schedules were unmatched across sustained-remission and progressing patients.

Method: immunoSEQ multiplex PCR; TCRdb's copy keeps in-frame clones and lacks some. The repertoire holds some 170,000 clones, with 70% to 90% as singletons. The CDR3 spans 17 residues. CDR1 and CDR2 from the germline V gene are MGHRA and YSYEKL. The chain combines TRBV4-1 with TRBJ2-5; D is uncertain. The DNA end lines up better with TRBJ2-7; the J call may be wrong. Sequencing used PBMCs, obtained at disease progression, from a patient treated with ibrutinib. The clonotype comes from a human donor with chronic lymphocytic leukemia. The CDR3 DNA sequence: TGCGCCAGCAGCCAAGAGGTCTTGGGCAGGCCCTCCTACGAGCAGTACTTC. Residues: CASSQEVLGRPSYEQYF.